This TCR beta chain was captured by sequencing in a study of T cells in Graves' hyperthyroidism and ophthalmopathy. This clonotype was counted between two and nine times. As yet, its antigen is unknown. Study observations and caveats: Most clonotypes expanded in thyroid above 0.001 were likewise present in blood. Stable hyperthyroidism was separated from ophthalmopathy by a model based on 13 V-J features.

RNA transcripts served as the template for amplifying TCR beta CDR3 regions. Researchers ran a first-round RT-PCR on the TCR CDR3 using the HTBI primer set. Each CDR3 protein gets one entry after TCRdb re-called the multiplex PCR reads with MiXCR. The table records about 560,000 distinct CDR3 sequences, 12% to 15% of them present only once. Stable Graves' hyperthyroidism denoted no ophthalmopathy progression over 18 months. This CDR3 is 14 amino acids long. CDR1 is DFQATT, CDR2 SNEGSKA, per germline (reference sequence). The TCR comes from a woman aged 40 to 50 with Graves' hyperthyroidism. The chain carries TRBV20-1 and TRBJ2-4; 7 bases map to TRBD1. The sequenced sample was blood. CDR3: CSPSLQGSRGIQYF. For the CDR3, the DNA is TGCAGCCCCTCCTTACAGGGGAGCAGGGGTATTCAGTACTTC.